This TCR beta chain was recovered during a study of blood T cell repertoires in COVID-19. In the study overall: COVID-19 samples from acute and convalescent phases originated in the United States, Italy and Spain. PBMCs, B-cell-depleted T cells, or T cells were the source of the cDNA or gDNA that made up the material.

The germline V and J ends were trimmed by 8 bases and 4 bases, with 17 bases remaining between them. CDR1 is MNHEY and CDR2 is SVGAGI in the germline V gene. The CDR3 is 14 residues long. Only in-frame clones appear in the TCRdb table, and some are missing; sequencing was by immunoSEQ multiplex PCR. The sample lists 120,000 or so clones, nearly 90% occurring once. The chain is built from TRBV6-5 and TRBJ1-1; D might be TRBD1 (6 bases). Specimen: peripheral blood. The source is a human donor in a cohort sampled during active COVID-19. The DNA for the CDR3 is TGTGCCAGCTTTACATGGGGGGGCGGCACTGAAGCTTTCTTT. Its protein product is CASFTWGGGTEAFF.